The 10 T cell receptor beta chains below come from one sample, sequenced in a study of PD-1 blockade in classical Hodgkin lymphoma. The data were produced by immunoSEQ multiplex PCR, yet TCRdb's version contains in-frame clones alone and is incomplete. The sample includes around 45,000 clones, about 65% seen only once; the top ten take 2.8%. The patients all showed relapse after autologous stem cell transplantation, while their brentuximab vedotin exposure varied. The sequencing here drew on peripheral blood mononuclear cells (PBMCs), taken before the second cycle of nivolumab. These receptor sequences come from a human donor with classical Hodgkin lymphoma.

This clone was recorded only once. This chain joins TRBV6-6 and TRBJ1-1; no firm D call. Germline values: CDR1 MNHNY, CDR2 SVGAGI (reference sequence). Trimming cost V 5 bases and J 4 bases, with 11 bases left between them. The length of the CDR3 is 13 residues. As DNA, the CDR3 is TGTGCCAGCAGTCCCCCGGTAGGCACTGAAGCTTTCTTT. Its protein is CASSPPVGTEAFF.

Only a few counts were recorded for this clone. Other DNA sequences in the sample encode the same CDR3. V gene TRBV2 combines with J gene TRBJ1-5, with D possibly matching TRBD1 (5 bases). The CDR3 has 13 residues. CDR1 is SNHLY, CDR2 FYNNEI, per germline. V lost 8 bases and J lost 3, with 11 bases in between. The CDR3 loop reads CASRWDPNQPQHF. CDR3 nucleotides: TGTGCCAGCCGATGGGACCCCAATCAGCCCCAGCATTTT.

The genes are TRBV28 and TRBJ2-7; D call uncertain. V was clipped by 3 bases and J by 1 base, with 25 bases between them. There are 19 residues in the CDR3. The germline V gene has CDR1 MDHEN and CDR2 SYDVKM. The DNA for the CDR3 is TGTGCCAGCAGTTTGAGTAGGGCAGCTAGGGCCATAAGATCCTACGAGCAGTACTTC. It is translated as CASSLSRAARAIRSYEQYF.

This rearrangement joins TRBV7-3 to TRBJ2-1; no firm D call. The CDR3 covers 13 residues. With 4 bases removed from V and 10 bases from J, the gap between germline ends came to 14 bases. Germline CDR1 is SGHTA and CDR2 is FQGTGA. In nucleotides, the CDR3 is TGTGCCAGCAGCTACGAGAACACGAGGGAGCAGTTCTTC. Its protein is CASSYENTREQFF.

The J gene is TRBJ2-1, the V gene TRBV5-1, with 8 bases fitting TRBD2. The CDR3 sequence is 16 residues long. Germline loops: CDR1 SGHRS, CDR2 YFSETQ. The trim removed 0 bases at V and 2 bases at J, leaving 4 bases unmatched. CDR3 nucleotides: TGCGCCAGCAGCTTGGCTTCGGGGGGGCCCTACAATGAGCAGTTCTTC. Protein: CASSLASGGPYNEQFF.

The V gene is TRBV5-6, the J gene TRBJ2-3; 9 bases align to TRBD2. After removal of 6 bases from V and 4 bases from J, the junction contained 12 bases not matched to a gene. Germline lookup yields CDR1 SGHDT and CDR2 YYEEEE. The CDR3 covers 16 residues. The CDR3 loop reads CASTSFLAGEPDTQYF. The CDR3 DNA reads as TGTGCCAGCACCTCTTTTTTAGCGGGAGAGCCAGATACGCAGTATTTT.

This clone was recorded once. The chain has TRBV19 and TRBJ1-5; the D gene is possibly TRBD1 (6 bases). The CDR3 totals 13 residues. The V gene's germline CDR1 is LNHDA and CDR2 SQIVND (reference sequence). V lost 9 bases to trimming and J lost 5 bases, with 14 bases between them. DNA for the CDR3: TGTGCCAGCAAACAGGGTAGAGATCAGCCCCAGCATTTT. Its protein is CASKQGRDQPQHF. Supplemented by reference TRBV19 and TRBJ1-5, the full variable domain reads DGGITQSPKYLFRKEGQNVTLSCEQNLNHDAMYWYRQDPGQGLRLIYYSQIVNDFQKGDIAEGYSVSREKKESFPLTVTSAQKNPTAFYLCASKQGRDQPQHFGDGTRLSIL.

Only a few counts were recorded for this clone. The gene calls are TRBV13 and TRBJ2-2, with unresolved D. CDR1 is PRHDT and CDR2 is FYEKMQ in the germline V gene (reference sequence). The CDR3 is 14 amino acids. V lost 3 bases to trimming and J lost 1 base, with 6 bases between them. CDR3 sequence: CASSLWMNTGELFF. DNA for the CDR3: TGTGCCAGCAGCTTGTGGATGAACACCGGGGAGCTGTTTTTT.

V is TRBV7-9 and J is TRBJ1-2, with 7 positions matching TRBD1. With V trimmed by 2 bases and J by 7 bases, 7 bases remained unmatched. This CDR3 contains 14 residues. Germline loops: CDR1 SEHNR, CDR2 FQNEAQ (reference sequence). CDR3 loop: CASSLITGEVGYTF. The CDR3, as DNA: TGTGCCAGCAGCTTAATAACAGGGGAAGTTGGCTACACCTTC.

This clone was counted only a few times. V and J are TRBV13 and TRBJ2-2; 7 bases map to TRBD1. The CDR3 runs 16 residues. The trim removed 2 bases at V and 0 bases at J, leaving 3 bases unmatched. CDR1 is PRHDT, CDR2 FYEKMQ, per germline (reference sequence). CDR3 in DNA: TGTGCCAGCAGCTTAAGGGACAGTTCGAACACCGGGGAGCTGTTTTTT. This encodes CASSLRDSSNTGELFF.